This T cell receptor (beta chain) was recovered during a study of shared clonotypes between healthy human individuals. From germline, CDR1 is SNHLY and CDR2 FYNNEI. With V trimmed by 6 bases and J by 1 base, 4 bases remained unmatched. The CDR3 totals 14 residues. HIV-negative, healthy adults without recent acute infections or vaccinations were the donors. All donors were Caucasian adults living in Nashville, Tennessee. General study results and limits: Sharing across a few donors was seen in 4% to 5% of naive CD4 clonotypes.

The table came from immunoSEQ multiplex PCR; TCRdb's copy has only in-frame clones and leaves some out. The sample records 2 million to 3 million clones, more than 85% being singletons. A note on this clone: The antigen is undetermined.

The gene calls are TRBV2 and TRBJ2-7, with 9 bases that match TRBD1. Material: naive CD4+ T cells from PBMCs. Regarding subset: CD45RA+ positively selected. This sequence was found in a young man in good health. Some clones in this sample may be carry-over from other donors' samples. The CDR3 loop reads CASRRQGVSYEQYF. The DNA of the CDR3 is TGTGCCAGCAGAAGACAGGGGGTATCCTACGAGCAGTACTTC.